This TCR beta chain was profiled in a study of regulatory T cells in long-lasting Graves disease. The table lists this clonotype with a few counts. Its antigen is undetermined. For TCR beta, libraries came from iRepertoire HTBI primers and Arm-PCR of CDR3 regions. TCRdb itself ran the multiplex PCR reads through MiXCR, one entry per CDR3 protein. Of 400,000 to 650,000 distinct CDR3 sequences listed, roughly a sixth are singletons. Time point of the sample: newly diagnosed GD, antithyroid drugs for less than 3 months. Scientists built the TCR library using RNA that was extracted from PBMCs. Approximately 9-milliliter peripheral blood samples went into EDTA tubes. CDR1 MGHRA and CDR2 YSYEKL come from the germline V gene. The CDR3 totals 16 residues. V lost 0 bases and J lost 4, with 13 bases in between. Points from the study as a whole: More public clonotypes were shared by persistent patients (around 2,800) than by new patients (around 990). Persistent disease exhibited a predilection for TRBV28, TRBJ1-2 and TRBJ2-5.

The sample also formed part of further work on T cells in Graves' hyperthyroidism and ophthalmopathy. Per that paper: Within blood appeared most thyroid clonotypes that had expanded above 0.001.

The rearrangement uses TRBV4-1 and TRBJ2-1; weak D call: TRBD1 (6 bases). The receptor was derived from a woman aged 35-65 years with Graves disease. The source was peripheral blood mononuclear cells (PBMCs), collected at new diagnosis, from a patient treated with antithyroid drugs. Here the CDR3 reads CASSQEHTDSYNEQFF. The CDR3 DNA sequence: TGCGCCAGCAGCCAAGAACACACGGACAGTTACAATGAGCAGTTCTTC.